The next 29 T cell receptor beta chains were all read from a single sample in a study of blood T cells in healthy people across ages. A sample-barcoded 5' primer and a J-beta primer mix were used in a second PCR of roughly 7 to 11 cycles. TCRdb re-derived calls from the 5' RACE reads in MiXCR, one entry per CDR3 protein. The data contain about 800,000 distinct CDR3 sequences, around 25% of them singletons. The sample also formed part of further work on T cells of mothers and their children.

The sequenced sample was blood. The receptors originated from a boy aged 10-17 years in good health.

The chain uses TRBV20-1 and TRBJ2-7; 14 bases fit TRBD2. V was clipped by 6 bases and J by 4 bases; unmatched bases: 8. The CDR3 length is 15 residues. CDR1 is DFQATT and CDR2 is SNEGSKA in the germline V gene (reference sequence). The CDR3 coding sequence is TGCAGTGCCGCCGGGACTAGCGGGAGTCAGTACGAGCAGTACTTC. This encodes CSAAGTSGSQYEQYF.

This clonotype has a count of ten or more. DNA for the CDR3: TGCAGCGTTGTCGGGGGAAGCTCCTACGAGCAGTACTTC. Protein product: CSVVGGSSYEQYF. The rearrangement links TRBV29-1 to TRBJ2-7; D is possibly TRBD2 (6 bases). The CDR3 is 13 residues long. The V gene lost 4 bases and the J gene lost 0 bases, with 10 bases spanning the gap. Germline V gene sequence: CDR1 SQVTM, CDR2 ANQGSEA.

The V call is TRBV3-1, the J call TRBJ2-5; D possibly uses TRBD1 or TRBD2 (6 bases each). V gave up 4 bases and J gave up 2 bases, with 14 bases separating them. There are 15 residues in the CDR3. Germline CDR1 reads LGHDT; CDR2 reads YNNKEL (reference sequence). The CDR3 spells CASSPGGRAQETQYF. CDR3 nucleotides: TGTGCCAGCAGCCCCGGGGGCAGGGCTCAAGAGACCCAGTACTTC.

The genes are TRBV6-5 and TRBJ1-6; the match to TRBD1 covers 10 bases. Germline V gene sequence: CDR1 MNHEY, CDR2 SVGAGI. Germline trimming cut 3 bases from V and 7 bases from J; bases unmatched to any gene: 9. The CDR3 spans 17 residues. The CDR3 coding sequence is TGTGCCAGCAGTTATTACGACAGGGGGCCGGCCAATTCACCCCTCCACTTT. It is translated as CASSYYDRGPANSPLHF.

The rearrangement uses TRBV20-1 and TRBJ1-1; D is unresolved. With 2 bases removed from V and 1 base from J, the gap between germline ends came to 8 bases. Germline V lookup: CDR1 DFQATT, CDR2 SNEGSKA (reference sequence). This CDR3 contains 13 residues. The CDR3: CSARISRNTEAFF. CDR3 bases: TGCAGTGCTAGAATCAGCCGGAACACTGAAGCTTTCTTT.

The genes are TRBV2 and TRBJ1-2; D might be TRBD1 (6 bases). Germline CDR1 SNHLY, CDR2 FYNNEI. V lost 6 bases and J 4 bases, leaving 18 bases between the germline ends. The CDR3 is made up of 15 amino acids. CDR3 amino acids: CASRIRDDRSYGYTF. CDR3 in DNA: TGTGCCAGCAGGATCCGAGACGACAGGTCCTATGGCTACACCTTC.

The CDR3 bases are TGTGCCAGTAATCTAGCGGGATACGAGCAGTACTTC. Translating it yields CASNLAGYEQYF. This chain connects TRBV2 to TRBJ2-7; 9 bases fit TRBD2. V was clipped by 9 bases and J by 4 bases; unmatched bases: 4. This CDR3 has 12 amino acids. CDR1 SNHLY and CDR2 FYNNEI come from the germline V gene.

This clonotype has a handful of counts. V gene TRBV13 combines with J gene TRBJ2-7; the D gene is possibly TRBD1 (5 bases). The V end lost 4 bases, the J end lost 5 bases, and 12 bases lay between the germline ends. This CDR3 is 13 amino acids long. Germline V gene sequence: CDR1 PRHDT, CDR2 FYEKMQ (reference sequence). CDR3 DNA sequence: TGTGCCAGCAGCTCCCTCCAGGGCGACGAGCAGTACTTC. Its protein is CASSSLQGDEQYF.

The table lists this clonotype with a few counts. V gene TRBV6-6 combines with J gene TRBJ1-1; D is perhaps TRBD1 (5 bases). The V gene lost 2 bases and the J gene lost 4 bases, with 14 bases spanning the gap. The CDR3 sequence is 15 residues long. The germline V gene encodes CDR1 MNHNY and CDR2 SVGAGI (reference sequence). CDR3 in DNA: TGTGCCAGCAGTTACGGTGAGGACGGGGGCACTGAAGCTTTCTTT. Translation gives CASSYGEDGGTEAFF.

This clonotype showed up just a few times. V and J are TRBV5-1 and TRBJ2-5; maybe TRBD1 (6 bases). Trimming removed 0 bases at V and 4 bases at J, with 10 bases between. The CDR3 totals 14 residues. The germline V gene has CDR1 SGHRS and CDR2 YFSETQ. The CDR3 sequence: CASSLGDIVETQYF. Here the CDR3 DNA reads TGCGCCAGCAGCTTGGGGGACATAGTAGAGACCCAGTACTTC.

The table lists this clonotype with a few counts. The chain is built from TRBV25-1 and TRBJ2-7; TRBD1 is a possible D gene (6 bases). The V gene's germline CDR1 is MGHDK and CDR2 SYGVNS. V dropped 2 bases and J dropped 3 bases, with 11 bases sitting between them. The CDR3 is made up of 14 amino acids. The CDR3 spells CASSEGDNSYEQYF. The DNA for the CDR3 is TGTGCCAGCAGTGAAGGGGACAATAGCTACGAGCAGTACTTC.

The gene calls are TRBV29-1 and TRBJ2-1; D is unresolved. The germline V gene encodes CDR1 SQVTM and CDR2 ANQGSEA. The CDR3 sequence is 12 residues long. Trimming left V 2 bases short and J 7 bases short, with 9 bases between. The CDR3 sequence: CSVEFRLNEQFF. The CDR3 DNA follows: TGCAGCGTTGAATTCCGGTTAAATGAGCAGTTCTTC.

The chain uses TRBV20-1 and TRBJ2-5, with 10 bases lining up with TRBD2. Trimming at V came to 4 bases and at J to 0 bases, leaving 14 bases not matched to a gene. CDR1 is DFQATT, CDR2 SNEGSKA, per germline (reference sequence). This CDR3 has 18 amino acids. CDR3 protein: CSANRGGLAGAYQETQYF. Here the CDR3 DNA reads TGCAGTGCTAACAGAGGGGGGCTAGCGGGGGCGTACCAAGAGACCCAGTACTTC.

There are a few counts of this clonotype. The chain links TRBV9 to TRBJ1-1, with a possible D match to TRBD1 (6 bases). The CDR3 extends over 13 amino acids. V lost 3 bases and J lost 4, with 10 bases in between. Germline assignment: CDR1 SGDLS and CDR2 YYNGEE. The CDR3 is CASSAGGGTEAFF. In DNA form, the CDR3 reads TGTGCCAGCAGCGCGGGGGGCGGCACTGAAGCTTTCTTT.

This clonotype was seen only a few times. The chain couples TRBV5-6 to TRBJ2-5; D tentatively fits TRBD1 or TRBD2 (5 bases each). The J call may be incorrect, as the DNA end agrees better with TRBJ2-7. This CDR3 region has 16 residues. The germline V gene has CDR1 SGHDT and CDR2 YYEEEE. CDR3 in DNA: TGTGCCAGCAGCTTACCCCTCGGGGCGAGCTCCTACGAGCAGTACTTC. It translates to CASSLPLGASSYEQYF.

In its sample, this clonotype was seen a few times. This rearrangement joins TRBV30 to TRBJ2-1; 7 bases agree with TRBD2. The CDR3 spans 16 residues. V gave up 8 bases and J gave up 5 bases; unmatched junction bases: 18. Germline V gene lookup returns CDR1 GTSNPN and CDR2 SVGIG (reference sequence). The CDR3 nucleotides read TGTGCCCTCCTAGAGTTGGGGCCGGGGGGTAACAATGAGCAGTTCTTC. This gives the protein CALLELGPGGNNEQFF.

The rearrangement joins TRBV7-9 to TRBJ2-1; a possible D gene is TRBD2 (5 bases). Germline CDR1 reads SEHNR; CDR2 reads FQNEAQ (reference sequence). The CDR3 loop spans 15 amino acids. V shed 4 bases and J shed 2 bases, with 12 bases lying between them. DNA for the CDR3: TGTGCCAGCAGCTCGTTAGCGTTAACCTACAATGAGCAGTTCTTC. Translating gives CASSSLALTYNEQFF.

This clonotype has a handful of counts. V usage is TRBV20-1 and J usage is TRBJ2-3, with TRBD2 matching over 13 bases. After removal of 5 bases from V and 4 bases from J, the junction contained 6 bases not matched to a gene. The germline V gene has CDR1 DFQATT and CDR2 SNEGSKA (reference sequence). The CDR3 length is 15 residues. The CDR3 region is CSAPTSGRVADTQYF. CDR3 sequence (DNA): TGCAGTGCTCCTACTAGCGGGAGGGTAGCAGATACGCAGTATTTT.

This clonotype occurred a few times. The rearrangement joins TRBV5-1 to TRBJ2-4; D call uncertain. The CDR3 has 15 amino acids. The germline V and J ends were trimmed by 4 bases and 0 bases, with 11 bases remaining between them. Germline V gives CDR1 SGHRS, CDR2 YFSETQ. CDR3: CASSLTPRAKNIQYF. CDR3 bases: TGCGCCAGCAGCCTAACCCCTAGAGCCAAAAACATTCAGTACTTC.

This clonotype was found a few times. The junction differs from germline at one of its ends, possibly a read error. The chain links TRBV7-9 to TRBJ1-4, with D possibly TRBD1 on 5 matching bases. The CDR3 runs 13 residues. Per the germline V gene, CDR1 is SEHNR and CDR2 is FQNEAQ (reference sequence). The CDR3 nucleotides read TGTGCCAGCAGCGACGGGACTAAAGAAAAACTGTTTTTT. The encoded protein is CASSDGTKEKLFF.

The chain combines TRBV4-3 with TRBJ2-3; D is perhaps TRBD1 (6 bases). This CDR3 comprises 15 residues. With 2 bases removed from V and 5 bases from J, the gap between germline ends came to 14 bases. CDR1 is LGHNA and CDR2 is YSLEER in the germline V gene. For the CDR3, the DNA is TGCGCCAGCAGCCAACTAGGGACACCTCTAGATACGCAGTATTTT. Its protein product is CASSQLGTPLDTQYF.

CDR3 bases: TGCAGTGCGTTTGTAAGGACTAGCGGGCGGGGGTCCTACAATGAGCAGTTCTTC. Translated: CSAFVRTSGRGSYNEQFF. The chain has TRBV20-1 and TRBJ2-1; 11 nucleotides match TRBD2. The CDR3 has 18 amino acids. CDR1 and CDR2 (germline): DFQATT, SNEGSKA (reference sequence). V lost 6 bases, J lost 1 base, and 14 bases stayed unmatched.

J is TRBJ2-3 and V is TRBV9, with D perhaps matching TRBD1 or TRBD2 (5 bases each). Germline V gene data show CDR1 as SGDLS and CDR2 as YYNGEE. This CDR3 region has 14 residues. V was clipped by 6 bases and J by 2 bases, with 13 bases between them. Here the CDR3 DNA reads TGTGCCAGCATGCCTGGGGGAATCACAGATACGCAGTATTTT. Its protein product is CASMPGGITDTQYF.

The V and J genes are TRBV5-6 and TRBJ2-4; TRBD1 might be the D (5 bases). The CDR3 has 14 amino acids. Looked up from germline, CDR1 is SGHDT and CDR2 is YYEEEE. The germline V and J ends were trimmed by 2 bases and 7 bases, with 13 bases remaining between them. The CDR3 DNA is TGTGCCAGCAGCTTACTCCCAGGGAATAACATTCAGTACTTC. Translation: CASSLLPGNNIQYF.

DNA for the CDR3: TGTGCCATCGTATTTATTCCTACAGGGTTCGACTATGGCTACACCTTC. Encoded protein: CAIVFIPTGFDYGYTF. The rearrangement links TRBV30 to TRBJ1-2; D perhaps matches TRBD1 (6 bases). V was pared by 8 bases and J by 3 bases, with 25 bases between. The V gene's germline CDR1 is GTSNPN and CDR2 SVGIG (reference sequence). The CDR3 totals 16 residues.

As concerns this clonotype: The missing conserved phenylalanine or tryptophan at the end of this CDR3 makes a read error likely. The chain couples TRBV5-1 to TRBJ2-3; weak D call: TRBD2 (5 bases). The ends were cut back, 0 bases at V and 2 bases at J, with 10 bases in the middle. The CDR3 is made up of 15 amino acids. The germline V gene has CDR1 SGHRS and CDR2 YFSETQ. CDR3 coding DNA: TGCGCCAGCAGCTTGGTTGTAGCGACCACAGATACGCAGTATTCT. Residues: CASSLVVATTDTQYS.

The chain is built from TRBV9 and TRBJ2-4; no firm D call. CDR1 is SGDLS, CDR2 YYNGEE, per germline. Deletions cut 0 bases from V and 8 bases from J, with 12 bases between. This CDR3 is 14 amino acids long. The CDR3 DNA reads as TGTGCCAGCAGCGTAGATCCCGGCTATGACATTCAGTACTTC. This translates into CASSVDPGYDIQYF.

This clonotype was detected a few times. CDR3 in amino acids: CSARQGLIEPLHF. The CDR3 DNA reads TGCAGTGCCAGACAGGGTTTGATTGAACCCCTCCACTTT. The chain uses TRBV20-1 and TRBJ1-6, with 7 bases identical to TRBD1. In germline, CDR1 is DFQATT, CDR2 SNEGSKA (reference sequence). This CDR3 is 13 amino acids long. V lost 6 bases, J lost 12 bases, and 11 bases stayed unmatched.

CDR3 DNA: TGCAGCGTTGAACGGCAGGGGAGCTACGAGCAGTACTTC. The encoded protein is CSVERQGSYEQYF. The chain has TRBV29-1 and TRBJ2-7; D may be TRBD1 (6 bases). From germline, CDR1 is SQVTM and CDR2 ANQGSEA. The CDR3 covers 13 residues. Trimming cost V 2 bases and J 3 bases, with 11 bases left between them.